This record concerns one T cell receptor (beta chain) sequence. The read gets to within 3 residues of the CDR3 end, and the germline J gene fills in the rest. Measured with immunoSEQ multiplex PCR; TCRdb has only the in-frame clones, and not every one. The sample totals tens of thousands of clones. With 6 bases removed from V and 9 bases from J, the gap between germline ends came to 15 bases. Per germline, CDR1 SNHLY and CDR2 FYNNEI. This CDR3 region has 13 residues. These data originate in a study of T cells in women clearing cervical HPV infection. The clonotype originates from a woman aged 18 to 69 with a cervical HPV16 infection that either progressed to CIN3+ or cleared (not recorded which). Sequencing was carried out using blood buffy coat. The gene calls are TRBV2 and TRBJ1-5; D might be TRBD1 (6 bases). CDR3 loop: CASSRDIFGPQHF. The CDR3 DNA, read in part, is TGTGCCAGCAGCCGGGACATTTTCGGGCCC.